This T cell receptor (beta chain) was recovered during a study of blood T cell repertoires in COVID-19. Only in-frame clones appear in the TCRdb table, and some are missing; sequencing was by immunoSEQ multiplex PCR. Here the sample spans nearly 250,000 clones, about 82% being singletons. The sequencing sample was made of PBMCs or T cells enriched from blood (not recorded which). This TCR was sampled from a woman in her 50s with acute COVID-19.

In DNA, the CDR3 is TGTGCCAGCAGCCCCCCCGGGACAGGTCACGAATATGGCTACACCTTC. The encoded protein is CASSPPGTGHEYGYTF. This rearrangement joins TRBV7-2 to TRBJ1-2; 8 bases line up with TRBD1. Trimming cost V 5 bases and J 5 bases; bases outside gene matches: 13. Germline V gives CDR1 SGHTA, CDR2 FQGNSA. The CDR3 totals 16 residues.